This is a list of T cell receptor beta chains from one sample in a study of shared clonotypes between healthy human individuals. The table came from immunoSEQ multiplex PCR; TCRdb's copy has only in-frame clones and leaves some out. The sample carries 2.5 million or so clones, approximately 94% recorded once. The sequencing input was naive CD4+ T cells sorted from blood. The receptors were gathered from a man aged 18 to 35 in good health. Both conserved end residues are part of each CDR3.

j_call v_call cdr3_aa
TRBJ1-4 TRBV28 CASKEASNEKLFF
TRBJ1-2 TRBV7-9 CASSLDSIYGYTF
TRBJ2-3 TRBV7-2 CASSVFPGLAGGRADTQYF
TRBJ1-2 TRBV7-2 CASSFISYGYTF
TRBJ2-2 TRBV2 CASSPRALTGELFF
TRBJ1-5 TRBV4-1 CASSRQGASNQPQHF
TRBJ2-7 TRBV2 CASSEDRFYEQYF
TRBJ1-2 TRBV5-4 CASSFPSGTGSGYTF
TRBJ1-6 TRBV27 CASSLSELSPLHF
TRBJ2-1 TRBV10-3 CAISDSNEQFF
TRBJ2-5 TRBV10-3 CAIRGTGQETQYF
TRBJ2-7 TRBV28 CASSPPGGGPYEQYF
TRBJ2-7 TRBV21-1 CASLPRGPPYEQYF
TRBJ2-1 TRBV7-2 CASSRQGSEQFF
TRBJ2-7 TRBV29-1 CSVARGFAGSYEQYF
TRBJ2-1 TRBV10-1 CASSASGPTYNEQFF
TRBJ2-7 TRBV23-1 CARPPPTRGNVEQYF
TRBJ1-2 TRBV5-1 CASSLRPKDYGYTF
TRBJ1-5 TRBV19 CASSIPTDGLANQPQHF
TRBJ1-6 TRBV19 CASSIGGSLHF
TRBJ2-3 TRBV7-2 CASSFQGSLTDTQYF
TRBJ2-2 TRBV2 CASSEIGAPTGELFF
TRBJ2-5 TRBV6-5 CASRSTGIRQETQYF
TRBJ2-2 TRBV5-1 CASSLAARESGELFF
TRBJ1-5 TRBV5-4 CASSLGRVSNQPQHF
TRBJ1-1 TRBV6-5 CASAGGSTNTEAFF
TRBJ1-1 TRBV29-1 CSVERQNTEAFF
TRBJ2-3 TRBV11-2 CASRQLGSPTDTQYF
TRBJ2-5 TRBV6-5 CASTPPGRGQETQYF
TRBJ1-1 TRBV18 CASSPQTGSHTEAFF
TRBJ1-4 TRBV7-9 CASSLRQGDEKLFF
TRBJ1-2 TRBV11-2 CASSQRMATNYGYTF
TRBJ1-4 TRBV11-2 CASSLAGTGGGEKLFF
TRBJ2-3 TRBV7-9 CASSLGDRAPSTDTQYF
TRBJ1-1 TRBV30 CAWSVDRGTFF
TRBJ1-5 TRBV7-2 CASSLGSQPQHF
TRBJ1-2 TRBV7-2 CASSLATSGYTF
TRBJ2-1 TRBV30 CAWTPRTRGISYNEQFF
TRBJ1-2 TRBV5-1 CASSPLNGGLIPGYTF
TRBJ2-7 TRBV5-1 CASSLASQGTYEQYF
TRBJ1-3 TRBV18 CASSLTRQKGDTIYF
TRBJ2-2 TRBV11-2 CASSLISGELFF
TRBJ2-1 TRBV29-1 CSVENRLYNEQFF
TRBJ2-1 TRBV7-3 CASSATSGGYNEQFF
TRBJ2-2 TRBV6-1 CASWFSDRNTGELFF
TRBJ1-4 TRBV6-6 CASSYGRSNEKLFF
TRBJ1-1 TRBV6-1 CASSLGTGMNTEAFF